This TCR beta chain comes out of a study of control samples from healthy donors and cancer patients. The data were produced by immunoSEQ multiplex PCR, yet TCRdb's version contains in-frame clones alone and is incomplete. The table shows some 130,000 clones, with about 92% occurring only once. This CDR3 is built from 14 residues. Germline V lookup: CDR1 LNHDA, CDR2 SQIVND (reference sequence). Trimming stripped 10 bases from V and 3 bases from J, with 19 bases between. This rearrangement joins TRBV19 to TRBJ2-7; either TRBD1 or TRBD2 may fit D (7 bases each). Input material: blood. The sequence was obtained from a woman between 50 and 59 years old in good health. CDR3 residues: CATLKRDRDYEQYF. The CDR3, as DNA: TGTGCCACCCTCAAGCGGGACAGAGACTACGAGCAGTACTTC.